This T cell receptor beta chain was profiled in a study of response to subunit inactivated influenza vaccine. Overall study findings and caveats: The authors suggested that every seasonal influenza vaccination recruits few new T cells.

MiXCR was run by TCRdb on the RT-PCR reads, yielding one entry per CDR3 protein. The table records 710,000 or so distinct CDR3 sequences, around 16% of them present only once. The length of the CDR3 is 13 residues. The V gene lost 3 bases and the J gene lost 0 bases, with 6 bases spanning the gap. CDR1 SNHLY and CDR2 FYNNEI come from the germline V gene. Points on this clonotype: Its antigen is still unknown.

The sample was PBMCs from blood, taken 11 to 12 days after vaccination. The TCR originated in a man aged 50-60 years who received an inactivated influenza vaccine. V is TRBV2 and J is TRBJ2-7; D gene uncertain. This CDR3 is CASSDRISYEQYF. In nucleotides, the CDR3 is TGTGCCAGCAGTGACAGGATCTCCTACGAGCAGTACTTC. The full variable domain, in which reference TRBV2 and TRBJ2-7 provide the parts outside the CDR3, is EPEVTQTPSHQVTQMGQEVILRCVPISNHLYFYWYRQILGQKVEFLVSFYNNEISEKSEIFDDQFSVERPDGSNFTLKIRSTKLEDSAMYFCASSDRISYEQYFGPGTRLTVT.